These 9 T cell receptor beta chains originate from one sample sequenced in a study of cytomegalovirus exposure and HLA in healthy donors. Primers for the PCR totalled 60 Vbeta and 13 Jbeta. This table comes from immunoSEQ multiplex PCR, and its TCRdb copy is limited to in-frame clones, with some not included. Seen here are about 81,000 clones, 70% to 90% observed once, and the top ten hold approximately 2.2%. Sequencing was done on a sample of PBMCs. The receptors originated from a man in his late teens or twenties in good health and CMV-seronegative.

This chain joins TRBV5-6 and TRBJ2-1, with D tentatively TRBD2 (5 bases). Looked up from germline, CDR1 is SGHDT and CDR2 is YYEEEE. V was trimmed by 4 bases and J by 8 bases, leaving 22 bases between them. The CDR3 is made up of 16 amino acids. CDR3 bases: TGTGCCAGCAGCCTCTTTCAATTAGAGGGCGTCGATGAGCAGTTCTTC. Translated, it gives CASSLFQLEGVDEQFF.

The J gene is TRBJ2-5, the V gene TRBV6-6; D is ambiguous. The CDR3 is made up of 16 amino acids. From germline, CDR1 is MNHNY and CDR2 SVGAGI (reference sequence). The V gene lost 2 bases and the J gene lost 1 base, with 14 bases spanning the gap. The CDR3 here is CASSYRRGTFQETQYF. CDR3 sequence (DNA): TGTGCCAGCAGTTACCGGCGCGGAACCTTCCAAGAGACCCAGTACTTC.

The CDR3, as DNA: TGCGCCAGCAGCCCGAGAGGGGGATTCCCCTCCAATGAGCAGTTCTTC. Encoded protein: CASSPRGGFPSNEQFF. The gene calls are TRBV5-1 and TRBJ2-1; possible D gene TRBD1, 6 bases. The CDR3 contains 16 residues. V lost 4 bases and J 6 bases, leaving 20 bases between the germline ends. Germline CDR1 and CDR2: SGHRS and YFSETQ.

The chain employs TRBV6-6 and TRBJ1-3; unclear D gene. CDR1 is MNHNY and CDR2 is SVGAGI in the germline V gene (reference sequence). CDR3 length equals 15 residues. The V gene lost 7 bases and the J gene lost 0 bases, with 13 bases spanning the gap. The CDR3 nucleotides are TGTGCCAGCACCGAAAGAGGTCGCTCTGGAAACACCATATATTTT. Protein product: CASTERGRSGNTIYF.

The chain has TRBV7-2 and TRBJ1-1; 7 bases align to TRBD1. The V and J ends lost 5 bases and 11 bases, in that order; junction bases with no gene match: 11. Germline V gene lookup returns CDR1 SGHTA and CDR2 FQGNSA. CDR3 length equals 13 residues. The CDR3 here is CASSALQGSAAFF. Written as DNA, the CDR3 is TGTGCCAGCAGCGCCCTACAGGGGTCGGCGGCTTTCTTT.

This clone appeared once. J is TRBJ2-7 and V is TRBV6-5; D remains ambiguous. This CDR3 has 14 amino acids. V was pared by 8 bases and J by 2 bases, with 16 bases between. The V gene's germline CDR1 is MNHEY and CDR2 SVGAGI. CDR3: CASQGVGLPYEQYF. CDR3 DNA: TGTGCCAGCCAAGGTGTGGGCCTTCCCTACGAGCAGTACTTC.

This chain joins TRBV29-1 and TRBJ2-5; possibly TRBD1 for D (6 bases). Gene TRBJ2-7 matches the end of the DNA better, so the J call may be wrong. CDR3 length: 13 residues. Germline loops: CDR1 SQVTM, CDR2 ANQGSEA. The CDR3 DNA is TGCAGCGTTGAAATTGTACAGGGCTACGAGCAGTACTTC. It specifies CSVEIVQGYEQYF.

This sequence joins TRBV9 and TRBJ2-3, with unresolved D. Germline values: CDR1 SGDLS, CDR2 YYNGEE. V lost 4 bases and J 2 bases, leaving 8 bases between the germline ends. The length of the CDR3 is 13 residues. The CDR3 is CASSLNPTDTQYF. CDR3 nucleotides: TGTGCCAGCAGCCTAAACCCCACAGATACGCAGTATTTT.

The chain carries TRBV6-4 and TRBJ2-5, with TRBD1 matching 12 bases. The J call may not be correct, given that the DNA end is closer to TRBJ2-7. This CDR3 spans 14 amino acids. From germline, CDR1 is MRHNA and CDR2 SNTAGT. CDR3 sequence: CASSPGQGAYEQYF. The CDR3 coding sequence is TGTGCCAGCAGTCCGGGACAGGGGGCTTACGAGCAGTACTTC.